Listed here is a single TCR beta chain. Its specific antigen is unknown. No qualities accompany the bases; no much larger clone lies one base away. This sample was taken from a study of T cell responses to AZD1222 COVID-19 vaccine (TCRdb year 2021). Broadly, across the study: A total of around 240 trial participants underwent TCR sequencing, of whom about 210 received two doses of AZD1222 and approximately 25 received two doses of the MenACWY control vaccine. Trial participants were enrolled into age subgroups of 18-55, 56-69 and 70-plus years, which contained about 150, 28 and 57 TCR-sequenced participants, respectively. The paper's findings and limits, for the study overall: Epitopes outside the regions mutated in the B.1.351 and B.1.1.7 variants were reportedly recognized by nearly half of the unique spike-specific TCRs. The 56-69-year group was small, and its depth increase did not reach significance, likely because of low power. Participants were mostly white British, with more females than males. The authors suggested clonal diversity may have been underestimated. CD4 TCRs associated with the vaccine covered the entire spike protein, and the dominant responses were in regions 160-218 and 743-854. Because no samples from the day 14 peak response were available, repertoires could be characterized only after the peak T cell response. Only a handful of AZD1222 recipients were SARS-CoV-2 seropositive at baseline, limiting conclusions about previously exposed vaccinees. After two AZD1222 doses, both the breadth and the depth of spike-specific TCRs were significantly higher than at day 0 and than in MenACWY recipients.

Interpreted using the paper, the time point label stands for: baseline before first vaccination. This specimen's treatment or condition label, per the study, means: meningococcal conjugate vaccine given as trial control. Vaccinee samples were obtained from the UK trials COV001 and COV002, which included a single-blind randomized controlled phase 2/3 trial of AZD1222 (ChAdOx1 nCoV-19) in healthy adults. For TCRbeta chain sequencing, PBMC samples from trial participants were taken at day 0 and at day 28 after the second dose. The CDR3 regions of human TCRbeta chains were analyzed by immunosequencing. Under the source paper's analysis protocol: Repertoire TCRs were matched against a reference library of SARS-CoV-2-specific TCRs generated with the MIRA antigen-specificity platform. Breadth was defined as the fraction of unique TCRs that were SARS-CoV-2-associated, and depth was defined as the fraction of total T cells that were SARS-CoV-2-associated. Using the MIRA data, every spike-specific TCR was mapped to the spike region that the TCR reacted to and assigned to either a CD4 or a CD8 class. Log10-transformed breadth and depth values were compared by one-way ANOVA with Sidak's multiple comparisons tests. The table was pulled from immuneACCESS by TCRdb, which kept in-frame rearrangements only. Such tables lose some clones; where checked, under half of the loss comes from unresolved V genes, and the rest has no known cause. From that table come the V and J calls and clone size; the DNA was used to work out D and trimming. The sample has about 130,000 clones on record, 90% of them singletons. Of the sample, approximately 4.5% is held by the ten largest clones.

The CDR3 measures 15 amino acids from cysteine to phenylalanine. Only the CDR3 DNA stays, 45 bases, in frame from base 1. CDR1 is given as LNHDA and CDR2 as SQIVND, both from the germline V gene (reference sequence). At the junction V is shortened by 3 bases and J by 2 bases, with 11 bases in between. The chain is assembled from TRBV19 and TRBJ1-5; too little of a D gene remains to name it. Source: peripheral blood, taken on day 0 of MenACWY control vaccination. This clonotype was sampled from an adult in good health. The DNA sequence is given as TGTGCCAGTAGTATGTTTTTTCAGGGCAATCAGCCCCAGCATTTT. It translates as CASSMFFQGNQPQHF.